This TCR beta chain is drawn from a study of vaccination effects on CD4 cells after COVID-19. Study observations and caveats: Few convalescent patients and no early post-infection timepoints were included in the study.

A remark on this clone: Its antigen is currently unknown.

Germline CDR1 SGHVS, CDR2 FQNEAQ. The ends were cut back, 7 bases at V and 4 bases at J, with 14 bases in the middle. This CDR3 contains 14 residues. Before sequencing took place, the ViraFEST assay used viral peptide pools to expand antigen-specific CD4+ T cells. Once cultured for about 9 days, the cells underwent separation to obtain CD4+ T cells. Nucleocapsid antibodies were negative in the vaccine recipients, who had never had SARS-CoV-2 infection. Cultures received IL-2 medium that replaced half the medium on days 3 and 7. This table comes from immunoSEQ multiplex PCR, and its TCRdb copy is limited to in-frame clones, with some not included. Counted here are just over 20,000 clones, around 72% occurring once; the ten biggest clones make up approximately 24%.

The specimen comprised CD4+ T cells from PBMCs cultured with HCoV-NL63 spike peptides, sampled before COVID-19 vaccination. V gene TRBV7-8 combines with J gene TRBJ2-1; the D is unclear. This sequence was found in a human donor who received a COVID-19 vaccine. CDR3 nucleotides: TGTGCCAGCACCTCGGTGGGAACTTACAATGAGCAGTTCTTC. This sequence encodes CASTSVGTYNEQFF.